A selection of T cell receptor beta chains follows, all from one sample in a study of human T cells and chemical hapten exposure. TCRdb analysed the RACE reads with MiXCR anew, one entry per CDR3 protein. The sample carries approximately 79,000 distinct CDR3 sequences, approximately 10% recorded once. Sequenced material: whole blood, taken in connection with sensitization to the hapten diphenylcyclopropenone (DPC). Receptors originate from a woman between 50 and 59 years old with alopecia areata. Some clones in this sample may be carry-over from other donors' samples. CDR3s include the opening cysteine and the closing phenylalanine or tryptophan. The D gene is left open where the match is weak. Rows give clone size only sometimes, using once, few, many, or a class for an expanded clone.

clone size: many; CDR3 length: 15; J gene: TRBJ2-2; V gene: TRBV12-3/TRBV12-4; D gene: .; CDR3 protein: CASSFGTGNTGELFF; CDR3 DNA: TGTGCCAGCAGTTTCGGGACGGGGAACACCGGGGAGCTGTTTTTT
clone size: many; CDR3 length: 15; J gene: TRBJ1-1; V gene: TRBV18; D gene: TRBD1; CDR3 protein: CASSQAGGLNTEAFF; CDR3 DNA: TGTGCCAGCTCACAGGCAGGGGGGTTGAACACTGAAGCTTTCTTT
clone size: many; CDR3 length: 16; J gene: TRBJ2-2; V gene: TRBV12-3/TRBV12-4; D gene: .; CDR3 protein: CASSSLGGANTGELFF; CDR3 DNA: TGTGCCAGCAGTTCTTTAGGGGGAGCGAACACCGGGGAGCTGTTTTTT
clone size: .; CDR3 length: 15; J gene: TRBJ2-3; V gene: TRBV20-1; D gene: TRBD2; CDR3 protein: CSASGLAGGGDTQYF; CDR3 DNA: TGCAGTGCTAGTGGACTAGCGGGAGGGGGAGATACGCAGTATTTT
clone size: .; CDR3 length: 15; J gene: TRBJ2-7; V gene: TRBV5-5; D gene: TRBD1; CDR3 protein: CASSLGTGITYEQYF; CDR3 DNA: TGTGCCAGCAGCTTGGGGACAGGAATTACCTACGAGCAGTACTTC
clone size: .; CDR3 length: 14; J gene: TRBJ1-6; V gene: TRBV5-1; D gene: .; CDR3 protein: CASSLGRGQSPLHF; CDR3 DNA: TGCGCCAGCAGCCTTGGCAGGGGACAATCACCCCTCCACTTT
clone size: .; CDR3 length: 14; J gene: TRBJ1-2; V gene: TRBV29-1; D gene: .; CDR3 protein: CSVGERTGFYGYTF; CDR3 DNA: TGCAGCGTTGGGGAACGTACAGGGTTTTATGGCTACACCTTC
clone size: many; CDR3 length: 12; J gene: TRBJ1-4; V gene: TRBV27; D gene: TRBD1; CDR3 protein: CASRRQGEKLFF; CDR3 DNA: TGTGCCAGCAGGAGACAGGGAGAAAAACTGTTTTTT
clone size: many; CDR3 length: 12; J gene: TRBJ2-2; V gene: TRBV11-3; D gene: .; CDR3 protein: CATAIWTGELFF; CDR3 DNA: TGTGCCACCGCGATTTGGACCGGGGAGCTGTTTTTT
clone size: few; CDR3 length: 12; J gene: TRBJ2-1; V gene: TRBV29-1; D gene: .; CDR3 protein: CCVVRSYNEQFF; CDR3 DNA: TGCTGTGTGGTACGGTCCTACAATGAGCAGTTCTTC
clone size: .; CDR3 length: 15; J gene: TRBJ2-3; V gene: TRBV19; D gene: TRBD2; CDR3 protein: CASSIQLAGGLTQYF; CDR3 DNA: TGTGCCAGTAGTATCCAACTAGCGGGAGGTCTTACGCAGTATTTT
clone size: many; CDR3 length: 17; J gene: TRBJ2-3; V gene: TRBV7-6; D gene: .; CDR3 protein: CASSLAPGPPRTDTQYF; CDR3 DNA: TGTGCCAGCAGCTTAGCTCCCGGGCCGCCCCGCACAGATACGCAGTATTTT
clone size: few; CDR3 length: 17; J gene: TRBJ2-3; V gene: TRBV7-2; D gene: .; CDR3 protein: CASSLEWPLGGTDTQYF; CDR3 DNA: TGTGCCAGCAGCTTAGAGTGGCCCTTGGGGGGCACAGATACGCAGTATTTT
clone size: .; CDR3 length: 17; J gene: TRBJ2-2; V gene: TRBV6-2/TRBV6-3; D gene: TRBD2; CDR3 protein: CASSPPGGRAGTGELFF; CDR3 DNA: TGTGCCAGCAGTCCTCCTGGCGGGAGGGCCGGAACCGGGGAGCTGTTTTTT
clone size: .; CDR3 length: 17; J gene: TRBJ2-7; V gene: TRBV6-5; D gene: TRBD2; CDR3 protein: CASSSLPGLAGADEQYF; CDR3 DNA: TGTGCCAGCAGTTCCCTACCGGGACTAGCGGGAGCTGACGAGCAGTACTTC
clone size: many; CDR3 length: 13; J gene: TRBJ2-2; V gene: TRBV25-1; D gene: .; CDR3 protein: CASSARETGELFF; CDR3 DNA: TGTGCCAGCAGTGCGAGAGAGACCGGGGAGCTGTTTTTT